The present entry profiles one TCR beta chain with its context. Its antigen remains unidentified. The entry originates in a study of cytomegalovirus exposure and HLA in healthy donors. Study-level results: Presence/absence analyses assumed roughly uniform sequencing depth across donors, which may not hold.

PCR used 60 Vbeta primers and 13 Jbeta primers. This table comes from immunoSEQ multiplex PCR, and its TCRdb copy is limited to in-frame clones, with some not included. The table has about 160,000 clones, around 80% seen once. The CDR3 consists of 17 residues. The trim removed 3 bases at V and 2 bases at J, leaving 7 bases unmatched. The germline gives CDR1 WNHNN, CDR2 SYGVQD (reference sequence). The receptor comes from a middle-aged man in good health and CMV-seronegative. The genes are TRBV10-1 and TRBJ1-5; the match to TRBD1 covers 10 bases. The specimen was PBMCs. CDR3 sequence: CASSDSTGGVGNQPQHF. The CDR3 DNA is TGCGCCAGCAGTGATTCGACAGGGGGCGTCGGCAATCAGCCCCAGCATTTT.